This passage covers 14 T cell receptor beta chains from one sample sequenced in a study of Graves' ophthalmopathy and Graves' hyperthyroidism. The authors amplified TCR beta CDR3 regions from RNA transcripts. The first round was an RT-PCR with HTBI primers, and the second round was a multiplex PCR. MiXCR, run by TCRdb on the multiplex PCR reads, gives a single entry per CDR3 protein. The data show hundreds of thousands of distinct CDR3 sequences, 35% to 45% seen once. Sequenced: peripheral blood. The source is an adult man with Graves' ophthalmopathy.

The V call is TRBV10-3, the J call TRBJ2-5; 16 bases match TRBD2. The CDR3 runs to 17 residues. With 11 bases clipped from V and 4 bases from J, the junction kept 13 bases outside the gene matches. The V gene's germline CDR1 is ENHRY and CDR2 SYGVKD. The CDR3 region has the DNA TGTGCCTTCAACCCCGGGACTAGCGGGAGGGCGGGAGAGACCCAGTACTTC. Amino acids: CAFNPGTSGRAGETQYF.

Ten or more counts support this clonotype. The CDR3 spells CASSVDLAPHEQYF. CDR3 nucleotide sequence: TGTGCCAGCAGCGTGGATCTAGCCCCCCACGAGCAGTACTTC. The J gene is TRBJ2-7, the V gene TRBV9; tentatively, D is TRBD2 (5 bases). Germline CDR1 SGDLS, CDR2 YYNGEE. The V gene lost 2 bases and the J gene lost 5 bases, with 14 bases spanning the gap. The CDR3 is made up of 14 amino acids.

In this sample, this clonotype turned up many times. This chain uses TRBV4-2 with TRBJ2-7, with TRBD1 identical over 8 bases. V was pared by 4 bases and J by 6 bases, with 11 bases of the junction left unmatched. The CDR3 contains 15 residues. CDR1 LGHNA and CDR2 YNFKEQ come from the germline V gene. DNA for the CDR3: TGTGCCAGCAGCCTAGGAGGACAGGGTGGAAGCGAGCAGTACTTC. Encoded protein: CASSLGGQGGSEQYF.

This CDR3 is CSVESRDTAYEHF. Here the CDR3 DNA reads TGCAGCGTTGAAAGCCGGGACACAGCCTACGAGCATTTT. The J gene is TRBJ1-5, the V gene TRBV29-1, with a tentative D call TRBD1 (6 bases). Germline values: CDR1 SQVTM, CDR2 ANQGSEA. The CDR3 contains 13 residues. Trimming took off 2 bases at V and 14 bases at J, with 19 bases between the two ends.

This clonotype occurred many times. This chain joins TRBV10-1 and TRBJ2-2; 8 bases match TRBD1. Germline V gives CDR1 WNHNN, CDR2 SYGVQD (reference sequence). This CDR3 contains 16 residues. Germline trimming cut 0 bases from V and 4 bases from J; bases unmatched to any gene: 4. The CDR3 loop is CASSESWTGLTGELFF. Written as DNA, the CDR3 is TGCGCCAGCAGTGAGTCTTGGACAGGGCTCACCGGGGAGCTGTTTTTT.

This clonotype was detected many times. This chain connects TRBV10-2 to TRBJ1-6; possible D gene TRBD1, 5 bases. Per germline, CDR1 WSHSY and CDR2 SAAADI. V lost 2 bases, J lost 6 bases, and 11 bases lay in between. CDR3 length: 15 residues. The DNA of the CDR3 is TGCGCCAGCAGTGAGAGTCACAGGCTTAATTCACCCCTCCACTTT. As protein: CASSESHRLNSPLHF.

Points on this clonotype: A junction boundary mismatches the germline segment, possibly from a read error. V usage is TRBV10-3 and J usage is TRBJ1-5; TRBD1 is a possible D gene (5 bases). The CDR3 totals 17 residues. The germline V gene encodes CDR1 ENHRY and CDR2 SYGVKD. The CDR3 nucleotides read TGTGCCAGCAGTATGAACGGGGCCCCGGGGGGCAATCAGCCCCAGCATTTT. Translated: CASSMNGAPGGNQPQHF.

This clonotype was observed a few times. The genes are TRBV4-1 and TRBJ2-7, with a possible D match to TRBD1 (6 bases). V was pared by 4 bases and J by 0 bases, with 13 bases between. The germline CDR1 and CDR2 sequences are MGHRA and YSYEKL. The CDR3 runs 15 residues. CDR3 DNA sequence: TGCGCCAGCAGCCGGACAGAGCTACTCTCCTACGAGCAGTACTTC. It codes for CASSRTELLSYEQYF.

A remark on this clonotype: This CDR3 is missing its conserved last phenylalanine or tryptophan, likely due to a read error. V gene TRBV20-1 combines with J gene TRBJ2-5; the D call may be TRBD1 or TRBD2 (5 bases each). The V gene lost 3 bases and the J gene lost 4 bases, with 18 bases spanning the gap. This CDR3 is built from 15 residues. Germline V lookup: CDR1 DFQATT, CDR2 SNEGSKA (reference sequence). The CDR3 is CSASPGAGPRETQYL. CDR3 nucleotide sequence: TGCAGTGCTAGCCCCGGGGCTGGGCCGCGAGAGACCCAGTACCTC.

The CDR3 spells CASSLGVESEKLFF. The CDR3 DNA sequence: TGTGCCAGCAGCTTGGGGGTAGAGTCGGAAAAACTGTTTTTT. The chain is built from TRBV5-6 and TRBJ1-4; no firm D call. V dropped 0 bases and J dropped 8 bases, with 11 bases sitting between them. The CDR3 consists of 14 residues. Germline loops: CDR1 SGHDT, CDR2 YYEEEE.

This clonotype was detected only a few times. This chain uses TRBV4-2 with TRBJ1-5; D not certain. V was cut by 0 bases and J by 0 bases, with 12 bases left in between. The CDR3 loop spans 17 amino acids. Germline V gives CDR1 LGHNA, CDR2 YNFKEQ. CDR3 in amino acids: CASSQEVTAYSNQPQHF. CDR3 bases: TGTGCCAGCAGCCAAGAAGTCACAGCCTATAGCAATCAGCCCCAGCATTTT.

This chain links TRBV4-1 with TRBJ1-6; possibly TRBD1 for D (6 bases). Per germline, CDR1 MGHRA and CDR2 YSYEKL. Trimming removed 7 bases at V and 6 bases at J, with 13 bases between. CDR3 length equals 14 residues. The CDR3 here is CASTPQGANSPLHF. The CDR3 DNA sequence: TGCGCCAGCACCCCACAGGGTGCTAATTCACCCCTCCACTTT.

The chain uses TRBV20-1 and TRBJ2-2, with 11 bases identical to TRBD2. Germline V lookup: CDR1 DFQATT, CDR2 SNEGSKA (reference sequence). The trim removed 0 bases at V and 3 bases at J, leaving 6 bases unmatched. The CDR3 extends over 17 amino acids. CDR3 DNA sequence: TGCAGTGCTAGAGACTTTAGCGGGAGGGCCGACACCGGGGAGCTGTTTTTT. Amino acid sequence: CSARDFSGRADTGELFF.

This clonotype showed up just a few times. The rearrangement uses TRBV2 and TRBJ2-7; the D gene is possibly TRBD1 (6 bases). V was trimmed by 10 bases and J by 2 bases, leaving 12 bases between them. Germline CDR1 reads SNHLY; CDR2 reads FYNNEI. The CDR3 has 12 amino acids. This CDR3 is CATRTEPYEQYF. For the CDR3, the DNA is TGTGCCACCCGGACAGAACCCTACGAGCAGTACTTC. The entire variable domain, with the rest obtained from reference TRBV2 and TRBJ2-7, is as follows: EPEVTQTPSHQVTQMGQEVILRCVPISNHLYFYWYRQILGQKVEFLVSFYNNEISEKSEIFDDQFSVERPDGSNFTLKIRSTKLEDSAMYFCATRTEPYEQYFGPGTRLTVT.